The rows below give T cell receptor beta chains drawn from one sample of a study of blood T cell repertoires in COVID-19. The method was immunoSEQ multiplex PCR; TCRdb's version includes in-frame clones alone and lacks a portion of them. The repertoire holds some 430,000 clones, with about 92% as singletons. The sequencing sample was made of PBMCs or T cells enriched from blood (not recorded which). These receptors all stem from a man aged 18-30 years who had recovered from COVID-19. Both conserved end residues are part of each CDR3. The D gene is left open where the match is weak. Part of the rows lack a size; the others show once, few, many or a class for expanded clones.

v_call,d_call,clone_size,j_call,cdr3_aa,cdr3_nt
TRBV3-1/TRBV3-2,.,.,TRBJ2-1,CASSQDPSYGAAVF,TGTGCCAGCAGCCAAGATCCAAGTTATGGGGCTGCGGTCTTC
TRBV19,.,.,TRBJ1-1,CASSYAQNMNTEAFF,TGTGCCAGTAGCTACGCACAGAACATGAACACTGAAGCTTTCTTT
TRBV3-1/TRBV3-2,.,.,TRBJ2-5,CASSQALKETQYF,TGTGCCAGCAGCCAAGCACTAAAAGAGACCCAGTACTTC
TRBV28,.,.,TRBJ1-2,CASSLSSYGYTF,TGTGCCAGCAGTTTATCCAGCTATGGCTACACCTTC
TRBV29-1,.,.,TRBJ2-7,CSVEDRGRGWREQYF,TGCAGCGTTGAAGATAGAGGACGGGGTTGGAGGGAGCAGTACTTC
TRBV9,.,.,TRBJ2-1,CASSGRVGEQFF,TGTGCCAGCAGCGGTCGGGTTGGTGAGCAGTTCTTC
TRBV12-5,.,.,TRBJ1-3,CASGLGGLSSRRNTIYF,TGTGCTAGTGGCCTGGGAGGGCTATCATCCCGGAGAAACACCATATATTTT
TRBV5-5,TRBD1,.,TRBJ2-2,CASSLRGQGAFGELFF,TGTGCCAGCAGCTTACGGGGACAGGGGGCGTTCGGGGAGCTGTTTTTT
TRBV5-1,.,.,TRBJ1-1,CASSSLMNTEAFF,TGCGCCAGCAGTTCACTCATGAACACTGAAGCTTTCTTT
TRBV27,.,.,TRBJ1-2,CASSPGSRSGGYTF,TGTGCCAGCAGCCCCGGGAGCCGGTCGGGTGGCTACACCTTC
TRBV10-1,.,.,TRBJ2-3,CASSESRRAHPQYF,TGCGCCAGCAGTGAGTCGAGGCGGGCTCACCCGCAGTATTTT
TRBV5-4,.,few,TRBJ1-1,CASSPVGGRAFF,TGTGCCAGCAGCCCGGTGGGGGGTCGGGCTTTCTTT
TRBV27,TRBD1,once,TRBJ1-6,CASRPGQFISPLHF,TGTGCCAGCAGGCCGGGACAGTTCATTTCACCCCTCCACTTT
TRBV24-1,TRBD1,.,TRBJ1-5,CATLKQGATGNQPQHF,TGTGCCACGTTGAAACAGGGGGCAACGGGCAATCAGCCCCAGCATTTT
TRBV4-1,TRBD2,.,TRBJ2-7,CASSQDSSGRSEQYF,TGCGCCAGCAGCCAAGATTCCAGCGGGAGATCCGAGCAGTACTTC
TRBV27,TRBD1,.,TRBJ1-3,CASSRRGASGNTIYF,TGTGCCAGCAGTCGCAGGGGGGCCTCTGGAAACACCATATATTTT
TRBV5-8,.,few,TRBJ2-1,CATSGAYNEQFF,TGTGCTACGTCAGGGGCATACAATGAGCAGTTCTTC
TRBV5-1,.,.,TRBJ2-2,CASSLTGSGELFF,TGCGCCAGCAGCTTGACGGGATCCGGGGAGCTGTTTTTT
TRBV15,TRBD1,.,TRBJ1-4,CATSKRGTGVLQEKLFF,TGTGCCACCAGCAAACGTGGGACAGGGGTCCTCCAGGAAAAACTGTTTTTT
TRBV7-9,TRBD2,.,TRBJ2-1,CATLSRDYYNEQFF,TGTGCCACACTTAGCCGGGACTACTACAATGAGCAGTTCTTC
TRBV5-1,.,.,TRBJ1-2,CASSSVRDYGYTF,TGCGCCAGCAGCTCTGTCAGGGACTATGGCTACACCTTC
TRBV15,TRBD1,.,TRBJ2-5,CATSRASGGQETQYF,TGTGCCACCAGCAGAGCTTCAGGGGGTCAAGAGACCCAGTACTTC
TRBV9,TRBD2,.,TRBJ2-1,CASSRTSGAYNEQFF,TGTGCCAGCAGCAGGACTAGCGGCGCTTACAATGAGCAGTTCTTC
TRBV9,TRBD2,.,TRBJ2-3,CASSVRGREGRTDTQYF,TGTGCCAGCAGCGTACGGGGTCGGGAGGGCCGCACAGATACGCAGTATTTT
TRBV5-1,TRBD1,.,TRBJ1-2,CASRSSGTGVGGYTF,TGCGCCAGCAGATCCTCCGGGACAGGGGTCGGAGGCTACACCTTC
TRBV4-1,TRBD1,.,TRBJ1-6,CASSQTGYNSPLHF,TGCGCCAGCAGCCAGACAGGGTACAATTCACCCCTCCACTTT
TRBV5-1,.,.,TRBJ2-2,CASSPGQNTGELFF,TGCGCCAGCAGCCCGGGACAGAACACCGGGGAGCTGTTTTTT
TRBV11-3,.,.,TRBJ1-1,CASRGREVDFF,TGTGCCAGCAGAGGACGGGAGGTGGATTTCTTT
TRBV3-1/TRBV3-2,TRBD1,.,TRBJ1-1,CASSQDGGGVAEAFF,TGTGCCAGCAGCCAAGATGGAGGGGGCGTCGCTGAAGCTTTCTTT
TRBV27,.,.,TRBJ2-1,CASFEEQFF,TGTGCCAGCTTTGAGGAGCAGTTCTTC
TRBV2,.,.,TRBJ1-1,CASSQQGSTEAFF,TGTGCCAGCAGTCAACAGGGAAGCACTGAAGCTTTCTTT
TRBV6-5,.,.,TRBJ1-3,CASRPRWPQNTIYF,TGTGCCAGCAGACCCAGGTGGCCGCAAAACACCATATATTTT
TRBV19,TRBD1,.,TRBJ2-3,CASSRTGGIGTDTQYF,TGTGCCAGTAGTCGAACAGGGGGTATCGGCACAGATACGCAGTATTTT
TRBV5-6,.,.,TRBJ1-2,CASQPAGAWGYTF,TGTGCCAGCCAGCCGGCGGGGGCGTGGGGCTACACCTTC
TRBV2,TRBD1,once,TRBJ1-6,CASSEVRGQGSPLHF,TGTGCCAGCAGTGAAGTTCGGGGACAGGGTTCACCCCTCCACTTT
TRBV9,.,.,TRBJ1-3,CASSTGQYSGNTIYF,TGTGCCAGCAGCACAGGCCAATACTCTGGAAACACCATATATTTT
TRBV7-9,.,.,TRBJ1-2,CASSLLGRDGYTF,TGTGCCAGCAGCTTATTAGGCAGGGATGGCTACACCTTC
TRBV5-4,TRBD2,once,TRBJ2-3,CASSRGVAGGLGTDTQYF,TGTGCCAGCAGCCGGGGGGTAGCGGGAGGGCTCGGTACAGATACGCAGTATTTT
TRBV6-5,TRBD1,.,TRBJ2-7,CASDDRGLYEQYF,TGTGCCAGCGACGACAGGGGGCTCTACGAGCAGTACTTC
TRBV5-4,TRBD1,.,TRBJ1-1,CASSLGQGSTEAFF,TGTGCCAGCAGCCTAGGACAGGGTAGCACTGAAGCTTTCTTT
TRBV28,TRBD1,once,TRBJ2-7,CASSLTGYSYEQYF,TGTGCCAGCAGCCTGACAGGGTACTCCTACGAGCAGTACTTC
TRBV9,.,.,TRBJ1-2,CASSVDGGENYGYTF,TGTGCCAGCAGCGTAGATGGTGGAGAGAACTATGGCTACACCTTC
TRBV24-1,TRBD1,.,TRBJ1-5,CATRLTGAHRRSWISSQPQHF,TGTGCCACCAGGCTGACAGGGGCTCATCGCCGCAGTTGGATTAGCAGTCAGCCCCAGCATTTT
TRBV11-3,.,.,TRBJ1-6,CASSLGQERGGSPLHF,TGTGCCAGCAGCTTAGGACAGGAACGAGGGGGTTCACCCCTCCACTTT
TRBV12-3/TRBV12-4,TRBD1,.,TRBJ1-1,CASRRQGGTFF,TGTGCCAGCAGACGACAGGGCGGAACTTTCTTT
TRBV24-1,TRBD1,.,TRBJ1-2,CATSKDRDYGYTF,TGTGCCACCAGCAAAGACAGGGACTATGGCTACACCTTC
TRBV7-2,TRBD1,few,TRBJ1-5,CASRPQGFGNQPQHF,TGTGCCAGCAGGCCACAGGGGTTTGGCAATCAGCCCCAGCATTTT
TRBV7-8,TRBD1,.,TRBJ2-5,CASSPGGKRETQYF,TGTGCCAGCAGCCCAGGGGGAAAGCGGGAGACCCAGTACTTC
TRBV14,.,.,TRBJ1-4,CASSQQGPRDGGKLFF,TGTGCCAGCAGCCAACAGGGGCCGCGCGATGGAGGAAAACTGTTTTTT
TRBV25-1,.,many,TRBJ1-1,CASSELRGQPSNTEAFF,TGTGCCAGCAGTGAATTAAGGGGACAACCTTCGAACACTGAAGCTTTCTTT
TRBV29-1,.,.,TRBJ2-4,CSVEIGGDDIQYF,TGCAGCGTTGAAATAGGGGGAGATGACATTCAGTACTTC
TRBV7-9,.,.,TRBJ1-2,CASSLSGAGYTF,TGTGCCAGCAGCCTTTCAGGGGCTGGCTACACCTTC
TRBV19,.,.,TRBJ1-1,CASSIVRFTEAFF,TGTGCCAGTAGTATAGTTCGGTTCACTGAAGCTTTCTTT
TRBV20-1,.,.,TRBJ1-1,CSASQLGAMNTEAFF,TGCAGTGCTAGTCAACTGGGGGCCATGAACACTGAAGCTTTCTTT
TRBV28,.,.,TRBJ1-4,CASKEGSNEKLFF,TGTGCCAGCAAGGAGGGGAGTAATGAAAAACTGTTTTTT